The sequence of this T cell receptor beta chain was determined in a study of beta chain features in type 1 diabetes. This clone was seen a handful of times. The antigen remains unidentified. cDNA synthesis used the whole RNA isolate, giving expressed TCRB sequences. TCRdb's copy holds only in-frame clones and misses some; the assay was immunoSEQ multiplex PCR. In the table there are roughly 150,000 clones, 7.8% of which are singletons. The CDR3 has 14 amino acids. CDR1 SGHTA and CDR2 FQGNSA come from the germline V gene. Trimming shortened V by 5 bases and J by 7 bases, and 12 bases separated the two germline ends. Study-level points and caveats: Moderately but significantly shorter TCRB CDR3s were found in Type 1 diabetes patients in all four CD4+ subsets.

Sequencing was performed on central memory CD4+ T cells from blood. This sequence was found in a woman in her forties with type 1 diabetes. This rearrangement joins TRBV7-2 to TRBJ1-6; D unclear. CDR3 DNA sequence: TGTGCCAGCAGCCCGAGCACCTGGAATTCACCCCTCCACTTT. Its translation is CASSPSTWNSPLHF.